This entry concerns a single T cell receptor (beta chain). The sample comes from a study of blood T cell repertoires in COVID-19. Background on the study: Collection of acute and convalescent COVID-19 samples took place in the United States, Italy and Spain.

Method: immunoSEQ multiplex PCR; TCRdb's copy keeps in-frame clones and lacks some. The table lists some 150,000 clones, 87% of them singletons. The CDR3 has 15 residues. The germline V gene has CDR1 WSHSY and CDR2 SAAADI. V gave up 6 bases and J gave up 2 bases, with 15 bases separating them. V and J are TRBV10-2 and TRBJ2-3; a weak D match, TRBD1 (6 bases). What was sequenced was peripheral blood. This receptor was taken from a woman aged 45-59 years with acute or convalescent COVID-19. CDR3 protein: CASRDSLHPTDTQYF. The CDR3 DNA is TGCGCCAGCAGGGACAGCTTGCACCCCACAGATACGCAGTATTTT.